These T cell receptor beta chains were read from a single sample in a study of long-term antiretroviral therapy in people with HIV. Clones were read by immunoSEQ multiplex PCR, and TCRdb kept only the in-frame ones, dropping some. The data contain about 11,000 clones, 82% of them singletons. The starting material was unsorted PBMCs, obtained 1.2 years after starting antiretroviral therapy. The receptors shown here come from a man aged 35-49 years with HIV. CDR3s include the opening cysteine and the closing phenylalanine or tryptophan. D genes are given only for firm matches. Expanded clones get a size class; other rows say once, few or many, or leave the size out.

V gene: TRBV30; J gene: TRBJ2-1; D gene: -; clone size: -; CDR3 protein: CAWSGGSYNEQFF
V gene: TRBV12-5; J gene: TRBJ2-1; D gene: -; clone size: -; CDR3 protein: CASGTGPDNEQFF
V gene: TRBV4-1; J gene: TRBJ2-1; D gene: -; clone size: medium-sized; CDR3 protein: CASSQDAGTYNEQFF
V gene: TRBV10-3; J gene: TRBJ2-1; D gene: TRBD2; clone size: -; CDR3 protein: CAMSSGGPPAHNEQFF
V gene: TRBV13; J gene: TRBJ1-2; D gene: TRBD1; clone size: -; CDR3 protein: CASSSDRGHGYTF
V gene: TRBV10-3; J gene: TRBJ2-3; D gene: -; clone size: -; CDR3 protein: CAISGQAYTDTQYF
V gene: TRBV9; J gene: TRBJ2-7; D gene: -; clone size: -; CDR3 protein: CASSVGQGREQYF
V gene: TRBV5-4; J gene: TRBJ2-4; D gene: TRBD2; clone size: -; CDR3 protein: CASSSGGLAKNIQYF
V gene: TRBV7-9; J gene: TRBJ1-2; D gene: -; clone size: -; CDR3 protein: CASSHRQVGRMYGYTF
V gene: TRBV7-6; J gene: TRBJ2-1; D gene: -; clone size: -; CDR3 protein: CASSGEGGKEEQFF
V gene: TRBV29-1; J gene: TRBJ2-1; D gene: -; clone size: -; CDR3 protein: CSARYNEQFF
V gene: TRBV19; J gene: TRBJ2-2; D gene: -; clone size: -; CDR3 protein: CASTVRRGANTGELFF
V gene: TRBV10-2; J gene: TRBJ2-1; D gene: -; clone size: -; CDR3 protein: CASSGIRSANEQFF
V gene: TRBV27; J gene: TRBJ2-7; D gene: -; clone size: -; CDR3 protein: CASSLKAYAYEQYF
V gene: TRBV9; J gene: TRBJ2-5; D gene: TRBD1; clone size: -; CDR3 protein: CASSVRSTGSQETQYF
V gene: TRBV18; J gene: TRBJ2-1; D gene: TRBD1; clone size: -; CDR3 protein: CASSLDRGPYSYNEQFF
V gene: TRBV30; J gene: TRBJ2-7; D gene: TRBD1; clone size: -; CDR3 protein: CAWSGTGKTYEQYF
V gene: TRBV2; J gene: TRBJ2-3; D gene: -; clone size: -; CDR3 protein: CASSLLTADTQYF
V gene: TRBV29-1; J gene: TRBJ2-7; D gene: -; clone size: -; CDR3 protein: CSFRTVGYEQYF
V gene: TRBV4-1; J gene: TRBJ2-1; D gene: -; clone size: once; CDR3 protein: CASSPAGAGNEQFF
V gene: TRBV7-2; J gene: TRBJ2-7; D gene: TRBD1; clone size: -; CDR3 protein: CASSFLGQDEQYF
V gene: TRBV28; J gene: TRBJ1-1; D gene: TRBD1; clone size: -; CDR3 protein: CASRPGTASTEAFF
V gene: TRBV11-3; J gene: TRBJ2-3; D gene: TRBD2; clone size: -; CDR3 protein: CASSLYGRPGGPVRQYF
V gene: TRBV10-3; J gene: TRBJ1-6; D gene: TRBD1; clone size: -; CDR3 protein: CAIRTGQGSPLHF
V gene: TRBV10-2; J gene: TRBJ2-7; D gene: -; clone size: -; CDR3 protein: CASSEAGTVYEQYF
V gene: TRBV10-1; J gene: TRBJ2-7; D gene: -; clone size: -; CDR3 protein: CASSETRGREAEQYF
V gene: TRBV30; J gene: TRBJ2-7; D gene: TRBD1; clone size: -; CDR3 protein: CAWSPWTGYEQYF
V gene: TRBV2; J gene: TRBJ1-5; D gene: -; clone size: -; CDR3 protein: CASSTQGQPQHF
V gene: TRBV27; J gene: TRBJ2-1; D gene: -; clone size: -; CDR3 protein: CASRSGTASSYNEQFF
V gene: TRBV29-1; J gene: TRBJ2-1; D gene: TRBD2; clone size: -; CDR3 protein: CSVSGLAGGDEQFF
V gene: TRBV11-2; J gene: TRBJ2-7; D gene: -; clone size: -; CDR3 protein: CASSSGAGYEQYF
V gene: TRBV5-4; J gene: TRBJ2-5; D gene: TRBD2; clone size: -; CDR3 protein: CASSLGRGVLKTQYF
V gene: TRBV6-1; J gene: TRBJ1-6; D gene: -; clone size: -; CDR3 protein: CASRGHASNSPLHF
V gene: TRBV7-8; J gene: TRBJ2-1; D gene: TRBD1; clone size: -; CDR3 protein: CASSFLGQGAYNEQFF
V gene: TRBV5-1; J gene: TRBJ1-5; D gene: -; clone size: -; CDR3 protein: CASSLDGNSNQPQHF
V gene: TRBV7-2; J gene: TRBJ1-2; D gene: TRBD1; clone size: -; CDR3 protein: CASSRDRDSYGYTF
V gene: TRBV10-2; J gene: TRBJ2-7; D gene: TRBD2; clone size: few; CDR3 protein: CASSESSGGPYEQYF
V gene: TRBV5-1; J gene: TRBJ2-2; D gene: TRBD2; clone size: -; CDR3 protein: CASSYSGGFTGELFF
V gene: TRBV2; J gene: TRBJ2-1; D gene: TRBD1; clone size: few; CDR3 protein: CASSAVVGQGDYNEQFF
V gene: TRBV7-2; J gene: TRBJ2-1; D gene: TRBD1; clone size: -; CDR3 protein: CASSSGTGGINEQFF
V gene: TRBV6-1; J gene: TRBJ2-3; D gene: TRBD1; clone size: -; CDR3 protein: CASTGTGSTDTQYF
V gene: TRBV9; J gene: TRBJ2-2; D gene: -; clone size: -; CDR3 protein: CASSVVGNTGELFF